A single TCR beta chain is shown here with its context. The data are from a study of PD-L1 blockade in urothelial cancer. Turning to the study itself: After treatment start, blood was analyzed at 3 weeks (second dose) and at 6 weeks.

The CDR3 runs 16 residues. The germline gives CDR1 SGHAT, CDR2 FQNNGV. The junction had 0 bases not matched to a gene; V was cut back by 1 base and J by 1 base. Only in-frame clones appear in the TCRdb table, and some are missing; sequencing was by immunoSEQ multiplex PCR. Of around 40,000 clones in the sample, 65% to 85% are singletons; the top ten hold around 17%. This receptor was taken from a man aged 55-75 years with urothelial cancer. This sample comprised PBMCs, obtained around atezolizumab (anti-PD-L1) treatment. This rearrangement joins TRBV11-2 to TRBJ2-3; 12 nucleotides align to TRBD2. The CDR3 here is CASSLGLAGGTDTQYF. The CDR3 DNA follows: TGTGCCAGCAGCTTAGGACTAGCGGGAGGCACAGATACGCAGTATTTT.